The 3 T cell receptor beta chains in this list originate from one sample, sequenced in a study of beta chain features in type 1 diabetes (dated by TCRdb to between 2018 and 2020). General findings and caveats noted by the study authors: A moderate but significant shortening of TCRB CDR3 length was observed in type 1 diabetes patients in all four CD4+ subsets.

Antigens for these TCRs are unknown. The receptor library was made with the immunoSEQ multiplex PCR assay. All of the isolated RNA was reverse transcribed with the High Capacity cDNA Reverse Transcription Kit, so expressed TCRB transcripts were sequenced. Entries here come from immuneACCESS through TCRdb and include only in-frame sequences with V and J called. Some clones fail to appear in such tables; in the studies checked, an unresolved V gene covers under half of the shortfall, and the cause of the remainder is unknown. For this sample the table gives about 180,000 clones, of which approximately 7.8% were detected only once. The leading ten clones occupy roughly 0.97% of the sample. The sequencing sample was made of central memory CD4+ T cells from blood. All receptors come from a woman aged 40 to 55 with type 1 diabetes.

V and J are TRBV7-2 and TRBJ2-7; no firm D call. Germline assignment: CDR1 SGHTA and CDR2 FQGNSA. Trimming took off 1 base at V and 6 bases at J, with 7 bases between the two ends. The CDR3 loop spans 12 amino acids. CDR3 sequence reads: CASSLGGSEQYF. The CDR3 DNA follows: TGTGCCAGCAGCTTAGGAGGCTCCGAGCAGTACTTC.

This rearrangement joins TRBV27 to TRBJ1-2; D perhaps matches TRBD1 (5 bases). The germline V and J ends were trimmed by 5 bases and 7 bases, with 23 bases remaining between them. Germline V gene sequence: CDR1 MNHEY, CDR2 SMNVEV (reference sequence). CDR3 length: 16 residues. The CDR3 region is CASSTTRELTQGGYTF. CDR3 coding DNA: TGTGCCAGCAGTACTACAAGGGAACTGACCCAGGGTGGCTACACCTTC.

V and J are TRBV9 and TRBJ2-7; the D gene is possibly TRBD1 (6 bases). V was cut by 4 bases and J by 1 base, with 15 bases left in between. This CDR3 spans 15 amino acids. The germline V gene encodes CDR1 SGDLS and CDR2 YYNGEE. CDR3 residues: CASSTTGAPSYEQYF. For the CDR3, the DNA is TGTGCCAGCAGCACGACAGGAGCCCCTTCCTACGAGCAGTACTTC.